This TCR beta chain was captured in a study of cytomegalovirus exposure and HLA in healthy donors (dated by TCRdb to about 2017). Some background on the complete study: An earlier analysis of about 530 of the donors reported about 280 Gb of sequence data and 95 million to 130 million unique TCR beta sequences obtained from about 179 million T cells. About 280 gigabases of sequencing data and around 85 million unique TCR sequences made up an early release that covered several hundred HLA-typed donors. Of the roughly 410 genotyped donors, less than 90% were placed in the genetic ancestry cluster associated with self-reported Caucasian donors. The study aimed to test whether cataloging public T cell receptors could reveal signatures of past pathogen exposure. The T cell repertoires of several hundred subjects were profiled by immunosequencing and related to cytomegalovirus serostatus. Along with the roughly 670-subject first cohort, a separate validation cohort of over a hundred different subjects was used. The study combined high-throughput TCR immunosequencing, statistical association of individual TCRs with disease status, and machine learning to predict cytomegalovirus infection status. A later analysis re-analyzed previously published TCR beta repertoires from 650 to 800 donors and added high-resolution HLA genotyping to study TCR occurrence patterns. Rather than using new phenotypic data, the later analysis identified candidate immune exposures from TCR beta sequences and from how often those sequences occurred across donors. To decide whether each TCR beta V gene segment behaved as functional or pseudogenic, an earlier analysis of approximately 620 of the donors relied on high-throughput TCR beta sequencing. Donor age, sex, ethnicity and CMV serostatus were compiled alongside the repertoire data. A later genetic analysis took genome-wide SNP genotypes for about 60% of the roughly 670 donors and used that subset as a discovery cohort. Every discovery cohort repertoire had been produced on one sequencing platform. HLA typing included class I and class II loci at four-digit resolution. The number of typed donors differed by locus: about 620-630 for A, B, C, DRB1 and DQB1; some 540 for DQA1; approximately 610 for DPA1; and 450 to 480 for DPB1. Because of strong linkage in the cohort, roughly five DR-DQ haplotypes were treated as single units for association and clustering. On average, 235,054 unique TCR beta nucleotide sequences were sequenced per donor among about 400 genotyped donors of the cohort, with approximately 18% of those sequences being non-productive.

The CDR3 spans 15 residues, from the cysteine through the phenylalanine. Just the 45-base CDR3 DNA is kept, in frame starting at base 1. CDR1 is given as SGHRS and CDR2 as YFSETQ, both from the germline V gene. The germline V and J ends show losses of 5 bases and 8 bases respectively, and no gene match explains 10 bases of the junction. Library generation was performed with the immunoSEQ multiplex PCR assay. The multiplex PCR relied on a mix of 60 forward primers for TCR Vbeta segments and 13 reverse primers for TCR Jbeta segments. A multiplex PCR assay on genomic DNA amplified the CDR3 region of rearranged TCR beta genes. The amplified TCR beta libraries were sequenced on the Illumina HiSeq System as 87-base-pair reads. As for the original processing: Across the 500 to 750 repertoires, a later analysis counted tens of millions of unique TCR beta chains, roughly 11 million of which were shared by at least two donors. Raw reads were error-corrected and collapsed into unique sequences by a nearest-neighbor algorithm in which closely related sequences were merged to remove PCR and sequencing errors. V, D and J gene segments were assigned by aligning CDR3 sequences to IMGT reference sequences. For a sequence to be retained, a match of at least six nucleotides was required to both a V gene segment and a J gene segment. A rearrangement was called productive if the CDR3 had no stop codons and remained in frame with V and J, and every other rearrangement was called non-productive. Following IMGT convention, CDR3 was defined as the stretch from the second conserved V-encoded cysteine up to the conserved J-encoded phenylalanine. The earlier analysis of about 590 of the donors excluded sequences that lacked an unambiguous match to a single V gene segment. In an earlier analysis of around 600 of the donors, V segments were called functional above 56.7% productive rearrangements and were called segregating when the between-donor standard deviation exceeded 5%. A statistical classification framework was developed to diagnose cytomegalovirus status using the catalog of TCR beta chain sequences. V and J gene assignment, in a later analysis, came from comparing TCR nucleotide sequences with IMGT/GENE-DB human TR gene sequences. A later analysis assigned CDR3 sequences and most-parsimonious VDJ recombination scenarios with the TCRdist pipeline. A later analysis defined each TCR beta chain by its CDR3 amino acid sequence plus V-gene family, and excluded reads lacking a unique V-gene family. A later analysis removed several hundred highly shared, low-generation-probability nucleotide sequences to deal with suspected cross-contamination and a sequencing artifact. In a later analysis, a clonal expansion index for each public chain was calculated from normalized within-repertoire ranks of inferred template counts. A later analysis computed generation probabilities with a VDJ recombination model fitted to out-of-frame rearrangements, and checked the results against IGoR. In a later analysis, hypergeometric tests were used to score TCR-TCR, TCR-HLA and TCR-CMV co-occurrence, with a repertoire-size bias correction applied to TCR pairs. In a later analysis, false discovery rates were estimated by permuting HLA or CMV assignments 20 times. In a later analysis, co-occurring TCRs were grouped using DBSCAN, and TCRdist sequence similarity was added for clustering within HLA-allele-positive subsets. Repertoires with fewer than 30,000 or more than 120,000 public chains, plus five repertoires with anomalous nucleotide sharing, were excluded from co-occurrence clustering. TCRdb limited this immuneACCESS table to in-frame rearrangements with V and J called. A share of clones is missing; checked studies link under half to unresolved V genes, and the rest is unexplained. That table supplies the V and J calls and clone size; D and trimming were determined from the DNA. Across this sample there are approximately 150,000 clones, with roughly four fifths seen only once. The top ten hold 3% to 3.5% of the sample.

General findings and caveats noted by the study authors: The earlier analysis of about 600 of the donors excluded some 15 rarely observed V segments, including chromosome 9 orphons, because counts were too low. Because the 87-base-pair reads could not distinguish some IMGT-functional V segments, including TRBV6-2 and TRBV6-3, those segments were excluded. In this cohort, only TCR beta chains were sequenced, and detectable features were limited by the absence of alpha or paired-chain data. The authors suggested that the approach could potentially be generalized to other disease states and immunological phenotypes. An earlier analysis of around 600 of the donors showed that most TCR beta V segments appeared in productive rearrangements either about 87% or about 30% of the time, which broadly matched IMGT annotations. Several of the top co-occurrence clusters appeared to be linked to parvovirus B19, influenza, CMV and Epstein-Barr virus, according to a later analysis. Roughly uniform sequencing depth across donors was assumed in presence/absence analyses, although this assumption may not hold. A further reported finding was that TCR beta sequences accurately predicted the HLA-A and HLA-B alleles for most subjects in the first cohort. A few of the identified cytomegalovirus-associated TCR beta chains were confirmed in vitro to be specific for cytomegalovirus antigens. Specific HLA alleles were associated with around 18,000 TCR beta sequences at a false discovery rate of 0.05 in a later analysis. Strong co-occurrence of HLA alleles, especially DR and DQ, made assigning TCR associations to individual alleles difficult. The study listed around 160 TCR beta chains as associated with cytomegalovirus. Correlated functional status among segregating V segments might reflect linkage disequilibrium, but an unknown experimental factor could not be ruled out. Because HLA typing was missing for some donors at each locus, association tests included only the typed subset. Across donors, most TCR sequences were observed very rarely, whereas some public TCRs were present in many individuals. According to a later analysis, TCR association rates differed among HLA loci, with DRB1 alleles showing the most associated TCRs and HLA-C alleles showing the fewest. Most CMV-associated TCR beta chains appeared to be HLA-restricted in a later analysis, and the HLA associations seemed to be driven largely by CMV exposure. The classifier was reported to diagnose cytomegalovirus status with high specificity and sensitivity in both the original cohort and the validation cohort. In a later genetic analysis, fewer N-insertions in productive TCRs were reported among donors in an Asian-associated ancestry cluster than the roughly 710-donor mean. A cluster of highly shared sequence variants was judged likely to be a technical artifact of the sequencing pipeline. An association between a missense DCLRE1C variant and V-gene and J-gene trimming of TCR beta chains was found in a later genetic analysis and replicated in an independent cohort. Compared with equally common non-associated chains, HLA-associated TCR beta chains in a later analysis were more clonally expanded and had lower generation probabilities. For the cohort, immune exposure information was limited to CMV serostatus.

The cohort was made up of approximately 670 healthy bone marrow donors. At the time of sampling, all cohort members were nominally healthy, though unrecorded immune exposures were likely present. The donor was CMV seropositive and was included in the group of approximately 300 seropositive cohort members. Every donor gave a peripheral blood sample, and the peripheral blood mononuclear cells from that sample were used for TCR beta sequencing. Genomic DNA was extracted from the blood cell samples with the Qiagen DNeasy Blood Extraction Kit. Points on this clone: Its antigen remains unidentified. The sample holds no much larger clone one base away, and base qualities are not on file.

The rearrangement joined TRBV5-1 to TRBJ1-4, with 9 central nucleotides matching TRBD1. This receptor was taken from a man between 18 and 35 years old in good health and CMV-seropositive. Specimen: PBMCs. The CDR3 region: CASSLGDRAGEKLFF. The DNA sequence is TGCGCCAGCAGTCTCGGGGACAGGGCCGGGGAAAAACTGTTTTTT.